What follows are 25 T cell receptor beta chains derived from one specimen sequenced in a study of blood T cell repertoires in COVID-19. The data were produced by immunoSEQ multiplex PCR, yet TCRdb's version contains in-frame clones alone and is incomplete. The sample has 150,000 to 200,000 clones; approximately 87% are singletons. The sequencing sample was made of peripheral blood. The receptors here all came from a man aged 40-49 years with active or convalescent COVID-19.

Turning to this clone: In the same sample, other DNA sequences code for this CDR3. The rearrangement uses TRBV2 and TRBJ2-5, with D possibly matching TRBD1 (5 bases). From germline, CDR1 is SNHLY and CDR2 FYNNEI. V was pared by 5 bases and J by 2 bases, with 12 bases between. This CDR3 contains 14 residues. CDR3 in amino acids: CASSPDRAQETQYF. CDR3 in DNA: TGTGCCAGCAGTCCCGACAGAGCACAAGAGACCCAGTACTTC.

The rearrangement links TRBV29-1 to TRBJ1-5; 7 bases fit TRBD1. Germline V CDR1 and CDR2: SQVTM, ANQGSEA. The CDR3 consists of 13 residues. Trimming at V came to 4 bases and at J to 5 bases, leaving 5 bases not matched to a gene. CDR3 sequence (DNA): TGCAGCGTTGGCAGGGGGAAAGATCAGCCCCAGCATTTT. This sequence encodes CSVGRGKDQPQHF.

The chain carries TRBV6-5 and TRBJ2-1; TRBD2 aligns across 13 bases. Germline V gene data show CDR1 as MNHEY and CDR2 as SVGAGI. V lost 6 bases and J lost 9; bases outside the gene matches: 8. This CDR3 contains 15 residues. As DNA, the CDR3 is TGTGCCAGCAGAACCACTAGCGGGGGGGGTGGTGAGCAGTTCTTC. Protein product: CASRTTSGGGGEQFF.

The chain joins TRBV13 to TRBJ2-1; TRBD1 might be the D (6 bases). This CDR3 has 16 residues. Per the germline V gene, CDR1 is PRHDT and CDR2 is FYEKMQ (reference sequence). V was shortened by 5 bases and J by 2 bases, with 16 bases between the two germline ends. CDR3 amino acids: CASSTSTGQTYNEQFF. The CDR3, as DNA: TGTGCCAGCAGCACTTCGACAGGCCAAACCTACAATGAGCAGTTCTTC.

The chain joins TRBV6-5 to TRBJ1-2; D not certain. V lost 9 bases, J lost 8 bases, and 16 bases lay in between. The CDR3 sequence is 12 residues long. CDR1 MNHEY and CDR2 SVGAGI come from the germline V gene. The CDR3 DNA is TGTGCCAGTTTCGAGGGAAACGGCGGCTACACCTTC. Amino acids: CASFEGNGGYTF.

This chain joins TRBV4-1 and TRBJ1-6; D is perhaps TRBD1 (5 bases). V gave up 0 bases and J gave up 9 bases, with 12 bases separating them. The germline gives CDR1 MGHRA, CDR2 YSYEKL. This CDR3 region has 15 residues. The CDR3 nucleotides are TGCGCCAGCAGCCAAGATGGGGGGGATAGTTCACCCCTCCACTTT. It translates to CASSQDGGDSSPLHF.

This chain connects TRBV5-8 to TRBJ2-4; possible D gene TRBD2, 6 bases. CDR3 length equals 18 residues. Trimming removed 1 base at V and 1 base at J, with 18 bases between. Germline CDR1 reads SGHTS; CDR2 reads YDEGEE. In nucleotides, the CDR3 is TGTGCCAGCAGCTTGTTCCTGGGACTCCGGGAGGCCAAAAACATTCAGTACTTC. Amino acid sequence: CASSLFLGLREAKNIQYF.

The count of this clone is one. This rearrangement joins TRBV7-8 to TRBJ1-2; D gene uncertain. The CDR3 is made up of 12 amino acids. Deletions cut 1 base from V and 8 bases from J, with 8 bases between. The V gene's germline CDR1 is SGHVS and CDR2 FQNEAQ. The CDR3 DNA is TGTGCCAGCAGCTTAGATGGCGGGGGCTACACCTTC. Translated, it gives CASSLDGGGYTF.

This clone was seen only once. The gene calls are TRBV18 and TRBJ2-7, with TRBD2 as a possible D gene (6 bases). Germline CDR1 is KGHSH and CDR2 is LQKENI. The CDR3 is made up of 13 amino acids. The V and J ends lost 3 bases and 4 bases respectively, with 10 bases between them. DNA for the CDR3: TGTGCCAGCTCACCGGCGGGGCTTTACGAGCAGTACTTC. As protein: CASSPAGLYEQYF.

The gene calls are TRBV3-1 (or the pseudogene TRBV3-2) and TRBJ1-1; TRBD1 matches at 7 bases. V dropped 1 base and J dropped 0; count of bases not matched to a gene: 5. From germline, CDR1 is LGHDT and CDR2 YNNKEL (reference sequence). The CDR3 extends over 16 amino acids. The CDR3 reads CASSQGGGWVNTEAFF. CDR3 nucleotide sequence: TGTGCCAGCAGCCAAGGAGGGGGCTGGGTGAACACTGAAGCTTTCTTT.

At least ten counts were recorded for this clone. Distinct nucleotide sequences in the sample also encode this CDR3. This chain joins TRBV6-4 and TRBJ2-1; the match to TRBD2 covers 10 bases. The CDR3 loop spans 15 amino acids. Germline CDR1 reads MRHNA; CDR2 reads SNTAGT. Trimming cost V 0 bases and J 4 bases; bases outside gene matches: 0. The chain's CDR3 is CASSDSTSGYNEQFF. CDR3 DNA: TGTGCCAGCAGTGACTCGACTAGCGGGTACAATGAGCAGTTCTTC.

The chain uses TRBV7-9 and TRBJ2-1, with 12 bases aligning to TRBD2. Germline assignment: CDR1 SEHNR and CDR2 FQNEAQ (reference sequence). Unmatched junction bases numbered 3, after V lost 2 bases and J lost 7 bases. This CDR3 spans 15 amino acids. The CDR3 loop is CASSLLAGGRNEQFF. CDR3 in DNA: TGTGCCAGCAGCTTACTAGCGGGGGGGCGGAATGAGCAGTTCTTC.

The chain links TRBV7-9 to TRBJ1-1, with a tentative D call TRBD1 (5 bases). The CDR3 has 14 amino acids. Germline CDR1 and CDR2: SEHNR and FQNEAQ (reference sequence). The germline V and J ends were trimmed by 2 bases and 6 bases, with 13 bases remaining between them. In DNA form, the CDR3 reads TGTGCCAGCAGCTTATCTAGTTTGGGGCCTGAAGCTTTCTTT. It encodes CASSLSSLGPEAFF.

On this clone: The sample holds other DNA sequences that translate to the same CDR3. The chain links TRBV7-2 to TRBJ2-7; D unclear. From germline, CDR1 is SGHTA and CDR2 FQGNSA. CDR3 length: 13 amino acids. Trimming removed 1 base from V and 4 bases from J, with 8 bases in between. The CDR3 bases are TGTGCCAGCAGCTTAGGAACAGAGTACGAGCAGTACTTC. Translation: CASSLGTEYEQYF.

This chain connects TRBV5-5 to TRBJ2-2, with 7 positions matching TRBD1. Germline CDR1 is SGHKS and CDR2 is YYEKEE (reference sequence). V lost 0 bases to trimming and J lost 3 bases; unmatched junction nucleotides: 8. CDR3 size: 17 residues. Here the CDR3 reads CASSLGFWTGDTGELFF. The CDR3 DNA reads TGTGCCAGCAGCTTGGGATTTTGGACAGGCGACACCGGGGAGCTGTTTTTT.

V and J are TRBV28 and TRBJ1-6, with TRBD1 as a possible D gene (6 bases). Germline V gene data show CDR1 as MDHEN and CDR2 as SYDVKM. The V end lost 1 base, the J end lost 9 bases, and 10 bases lay between the germline ends. The CDR3 covers 14 residues. The CDR3 sequence: CASSLSQGFSPLHF. CDR3 bases: TGTGCCAGCAGTTTATCGCAGGGGTTTTCACCCCTCCACTTT.

This chain connects TRBV2 to TRBJ2-1, with 7 bases aligning to TRBD2. Germline CDR1 SNHLY, CDR2 FYNNEI. After removal of 7 bases from V and 1 base from J, the junction contained 7 bases not matched to a gene. CDR3 length: 15 amino acids. This CDR3 is CASTPGGSSYNEQFF. CDR3 bases: TGTGCCAGCACCCCGGGGGGTAGTTCCTACAATGAGCAGTTCTTC. Full variable domain (outside the CDR3, taken from reference TRBV2 and TRBJ2-1): EPEVTQTPSHQVTQMGQEVILRCVPISNHLYFYWYRQILGQKVEFLVSFYNNEISEKSEIFDDQFSVERPDGSNFTLKIRSTKLEDSAMYFCASTPGGSSYNEQFFGPGTRLTVL.

The chain recombines TRBV7-2 with TRBJ1-2; 8 bases are shared with TRBD1. Germline V gene sequence: CDR1 SGHTA, CDR2 FQGNSA. The V segment lost 6 bases and the J segment 4 bases; nucleotides outside the gene matches: 10. The CDR3 has 15 residues. This CDR3 reads CASSFPGQGGYGYTF. CDR3 DNA: TGTGCCAGCAGTTTCCCTGGACAGGGTGGCTATGGCTACACCTTC.

This rearrangement joins TRBV6-5 to TRBJ1-1; D unclear. V lost 7 bases, J lost 0 bases, and 9 bases lay in between. The CDR3 totals 13 residues. Germline CDR1 MNHEY, CDR2 SVGAGI. CDR3 amino acids: CASKGRMNTEAFF. In DNA form, the CDR3 reads TGTGCCAGCAAAGGCAGGATGAACACTGAAGCTTTCTTT.

The chain carries TRBV30 and TRBJ1-5; D might be TRBD1 (6 bases). Trimming removed 4 bases from V and 0 bases from J, with 10 bases in between. The CDR3 is 14 amino acids. Germline V gene lookup returns CDR1 GTSNPN and CDR2 SVGIG (reference sequence). CDR3 residues: CAWTGADSNQPQHF. CDR3 sequence (DNA): TGTGCCTGGACAGGGGCGGATAGCAATCAGCCCCAGCATTTT.

The V gene is TRBV6-4, the J gene TRBJ1-3; 7 bases align to TRBD1. The germline CDR1 and CDR2 sequences are MRHNA and SNTAGT. V was pared by 2 bases and J by 4 bases, with 8 bases of the junction left unmatched. CDR3 size: 16 residues. The CDR3 bases are TGTGCCAGCAGTGACCCCCCTCTAGGGGGCGGAAACACCATATATTTT. It encodes CASSDPPLGGGNTIYF.

The chain uses TRBV30 and TRBJ1-5, with unresolved D. V dropped 0 bases and J dropped 6 bases, with 9 bases sitting between them. The CDR3 consists of 13 residues. The V gene's germline CDR1 is GTSNPN and CDR2 SVGIG (reference sequence). The CDR3 loop reads CAWSVGLGQPQHF. DNA for the CDR3: TGTGCCTGGAGTGTAGGACTTGGTCAGCCCCAGCATTTT.

The CDR3 reads CASSYTPGGTYNEQFF. The CDR3 DNA follows: TGTGCCAGCAGCTACACCCCGGGGGGAACCTACAATGAGCAGTTCTTC. The J gene is TRBJ2-1, the V gene TRBV5-4, with 7 nucleotides matching TRBD2. Trimming cost V 3 bases and J 2 bases; bases outside gene matches: 8. Germline CDR1 reads SGHNT; CDR2 reads YYREEE (reference sequence). The CDR3 is 16 amino acids.

The chain is built from TRBV5-4 and TRBJ2-3; D gene uncertain. Germline assignment: CDR1 SGHNT and CDR2 YYREEE (reference sequence). Trimming left V 0 bases short and J 4 bases short, with 6 bases between. This CDR3 has 13 amino acids. The CDR3 here is CASSLAAADTQYF. The CDR3, as DNA: TGTGCCAGCAGCTTGGCCGCGGCAGATACGCAGTATTTT.

J is TRBJ1-5 and V is TRBV28; a possible D gene is TRBD1 (5 bases). Germline assignment: CDR1 MDHEN and CDR2 SYDVKM. This CDR3 contains 20 residues. V gave up 1 base and J gave up 4 bases, with 26 bases separating them. The CDR3 nucleotides are TGTGCCAGCAGTTTATTCGGGAGTGTGCGGGGGTTAACCCAGAATCAGCCCCAGCATTTT. This gives the protein CASSLFGSVRGLTQNQPQHF.